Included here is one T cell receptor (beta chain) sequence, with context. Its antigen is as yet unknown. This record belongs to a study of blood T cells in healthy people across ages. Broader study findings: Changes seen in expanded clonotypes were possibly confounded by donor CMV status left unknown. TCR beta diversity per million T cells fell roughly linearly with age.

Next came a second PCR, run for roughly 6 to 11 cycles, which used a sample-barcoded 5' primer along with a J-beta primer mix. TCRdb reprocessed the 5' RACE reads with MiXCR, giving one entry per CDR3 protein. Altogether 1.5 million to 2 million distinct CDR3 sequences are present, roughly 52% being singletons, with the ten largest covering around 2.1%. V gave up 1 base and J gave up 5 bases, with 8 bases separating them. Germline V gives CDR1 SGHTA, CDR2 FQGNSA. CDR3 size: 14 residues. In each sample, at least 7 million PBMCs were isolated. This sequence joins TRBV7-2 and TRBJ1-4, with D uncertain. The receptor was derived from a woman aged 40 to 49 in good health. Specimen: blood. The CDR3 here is CASSLEHLNEKLFF. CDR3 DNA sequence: TGTGCCAGCAGCTTAGAACACCTAAATGAAAAACTGTTTTTT.